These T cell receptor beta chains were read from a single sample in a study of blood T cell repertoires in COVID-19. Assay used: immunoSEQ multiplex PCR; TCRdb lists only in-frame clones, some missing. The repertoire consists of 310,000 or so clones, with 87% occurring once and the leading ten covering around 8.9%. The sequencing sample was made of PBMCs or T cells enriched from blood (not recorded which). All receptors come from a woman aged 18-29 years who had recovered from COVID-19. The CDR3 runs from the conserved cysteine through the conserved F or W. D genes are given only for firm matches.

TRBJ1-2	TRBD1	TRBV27	CASSHRGEGYGYTF
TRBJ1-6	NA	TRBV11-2	CASSSRGDSPLHF
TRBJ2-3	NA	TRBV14	CASSRAYTDTQYF
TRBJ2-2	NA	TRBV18	CASSLRLLGELFF
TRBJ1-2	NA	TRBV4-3	CASSQEGDTNFYGYTF
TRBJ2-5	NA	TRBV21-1	CASSKPRDSEYQETQYF
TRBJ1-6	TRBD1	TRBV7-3	CASSSGTAGSPLHF
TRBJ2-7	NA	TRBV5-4	CASSLEGSRGTYEQYF
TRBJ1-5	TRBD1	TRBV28	CASSLQTGRQPQHF
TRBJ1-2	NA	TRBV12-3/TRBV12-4	CASTPNRGYTF